A single sample gave rise to the 24 T cell receptor beta chains below, sequenced in a study of shared clonotypes between healthy human individuals. Naive CD8 cells were CD45RO-negative, positively selected for CCR7, excluding terminally differentiated effector memory CD45RA+ cells. Assay used: immunoSEQ multiplex PCR; TCRdb lists only in-frame clones, some missing. The data show about 2.1 million clones, approximately 94% seen once. The sample taken for sequencing was naive CD8+ T cells from PBMCs. These receptors originate from a man aged 18 to 30 in good health. Some clones in this sample may be carry-over from other donors' samples.

The chain employs TRBV28 and TRBJ2-3; no reliable D call. Germline CDR1 and CDR2: MDHEN and SYDVKM. CDR3 size: 20 residues. V lost 5 bases and J 2 bases, leaving 29 bases between the germline ends. For the CDR3, the DNA is TGTGCCAGCAGTCTCACGCGGACCTCGGAGTTTGGCAGACTCACAGATACGCAGTATTTT. It codes for CASSLTRTSEFGRLTDTQYF.

The chain combines TRBV5-6 with TRBJ2-7; TRBD2 matches 7 bases. CDR1 SGHDT and CDR2 YYEEEE come from the germline V gene. The V gene end was trimmed by 4 bases and the J gene end by 6 bases; junction bases not matched to a gene: 10. CDR3 size: 14 residues. Here the CDR3 DNA reads TGTGCCAGCAGCGTGGGCCCGGGAGGCCCCGAGCAGTACTTC. Its protein is CASSVGPGGPEQYF.

The chain is built from TRBV7-9 and TRBJ2-7; D may correspond to TRBD1 or TRBD2 (5 bases each). Trimming removed 5 bases at V and 2 bases at J, with 22 bases between. This CDR3 comprises 17 residues. The V gene's germline CDR1 is SEHNR and CDR2 FQNEAQ (reference sequence). DNA for the CDR3: TGTGCCAGCAGCCCTCGAGCTGGCGCGAGGGGCCCCTACGAGCAGTACTTC. It yields the protein CASSPRAGARGPYEQYF.

The genes are TRBV19 and TRBJ2-1, with TRBD1 identical over 9 bases. V was pared by 8 bases and J by 9 bases, with 8 bases of the junction left unmatched. This CDR3 comprises 13 residues. Germline V gene sequence: CDR1 LNHDA, CDR2 SQIVND (reference sequence). CDR3 nucleotides: TGTGCCAGTGCCCAAGACAGGGGGGCTGAGCAGTTCTTC. Translation gives CASAQDRGAEQFF.

The rearrangement links TRBV19 to TRBJ2-1; D uncertain. Per germline, CDR1 LNHDA and CDR2 SQIVND (reference sequence). Trimming cost V 4 bases and J 7 bases, with 11 bases left between them. This CDR3 has 13 amino acids. Here the CDR3 DNA reads TGTGCCAGTAGTAATATCGGAGAAAATGAGCAGTTCTTC. Protein sequence: CASSNIGENEQFF.

The chain has TRBV4-1 and TRBJ2-1; 9 positions agree with TRBD2. This CDR3 is 16 amino acids long. Trimming at V came to 0 bases and at J to 6 bases, leaving 6 bases not matched to a gene. Germline CDR1 reads MGHRA; CDR2 reads YSYEKL. The CDR3 DNA reads as TGCGCCAGCAGCCAAGATAGCCTAGCGGGACTCAATGAGCAGTTCTTC. Encoded protein: CASSQDSLAGLNEQFF.

This rearrangement joins TRBV28 to TRBJ2-7; TRBD1 aligns across 9 bases. V lost 2 bases and J lost 2; bases outside the gene matches: 10. In germline, CDR1 is MDHEN, CDR2 SYDVKM. The CDR3 has 17 amino acids. CDR3 coding DNA: TGTGCCAGCAGTTTAGTCAGGGAGGGACAGGGTCCCTACGAGCAGTACTTC. Amino acid sequence: CASSLVREGQGPYEQYF.

The chain uses TRBV6-5 and TRBJ2-3, with 7 bases that match TRBD1. Germline values: CDR1 MNHEY, CDR2 SVGAGI. The CDR3 is 12 amino acids. The J segment lost 5 bases and the V segment lost 8 bases, leaving 4 bases of the junction unmatched. The CDR3 DNA is TGTGCCAGCCAGACAGGGAGAGATACGCAGTATTTT. Its translation: CASQTGRDTQYF.

Of note for this clone: Other DNA sequences of this sample code for an identical CDR3. The rearrangement joins TRBV30 to TRBJ1-1, with D uncertain. The germline V and J ends were trimmed by 0 bases and 0 bases, with 5 bases remaining between them. CDR1 and CDR2 (germline): GTSNPN, SVGIG (reference sequence). This CDR3 is 13 amino acids long. The CDR3 protein is CAWSVSVNTEAFF. The CDR3 DNA follows: TGTGCCTGGAGTGTTAGCGTGAACACTGAAGCTTTCTTT.

Comments on this clone: This specimen includes other DNA sequences encoding the same CDR3. The genes are TRBV9 and TRBJ2-5, with a tentative D call TRBD2 (5 bases). The CDR3 has 13 residues. V was shortened by 0 bases and J by 5 bases, with 8 bases between the two germline ends. Germline values: CDR1 SGDLS, CDR2 YYNGEE. CDR3 sequence: CASSVATGETQYF. CDR3 bases: TGTGCCAGCAGCGTAGCTACGGGGGAGACCCAGTACTTC.

This chain connects TRBV7-9 to TRBJ1-2; a weak D match, TRBD1 (5 bases). The germline gives CDR1 SEHNR, CDR2 FQNEAQ (reference sequence). This CDR3 has 16 residues. V gave up 0 bases and J gave up 4 bases, with 15 bases separating them. The CDR3 here is CASSLAGTAMFYGYTF. The CDR3, as DNA: TGTGCCAGCAGCTTAGCCGGGACCGCGATGTTCTATGGCTACACCTTC.

This clone was seen just once. The chain employs TRBV5-1 and TRBJ2-2, with 10 nucleotides matching TRBD2. This CDR3 is 17 amino acids long. J was trimmed by 5 bases and V by 0 bases; bases with no gene match: 7. CDR1 and CDR2 from the germline V gene are SGHRS and YFSETQ. CDR3 DNA: TGCGCCAGCAGCTTGGCGGGGACTAGCGCCTATACCGGGGAGCTGTTTTTT. This translates into CASSLAGTSAYTGELFF. Filled out from reference TRBV5-1 and TRBJ2-2, the complete variable domain reads KAGVTQTPRYLIKTRGQQVTLSCSPISGHRSVSWYQQTPGQGLQFLFEYFSETQRNKGNFPGRFSGRQFSNSRSEMNVSTLELGDSALYLCASSLAGTSAYTGELFFGEGSRLTVL.

The chain carries TRBV13 and TRBJ2-7; perhaps TRBD1 as D (5 bases). The germline V and J ends were trimmed by 3 bases and 3 bases, with 12 bases remaining between them. Per the germline V gene, CDR1 is PRHDT and CDR2 is FYEKMQ (reference sequence). CDR3 length: 14 residues. CDR3 sequence reads: CASSLGRVYYEQYF. CDR3 coding DNA: TGTGCCAGCAGCTTGGGCAGGGTCTACTACGAGCAGTACTTC. The full variable domain, its missing parts supplied by reference TRBV13 and TRBJ2-7, is AAGVIQSPRHLIKEKRETATLKCYPIPRHDTVYWYQQGPGQDPQFLISFYEKMQSDKGSIPDRFSAQQFSDYHSELNMSSLELGDSALYFCASSLGRVYYEQYFGPGTRLTVT.

The gene calls are TRBV27 and TRBJ2-7, with 7 bases identical to TRBD2. J gave up 4 bases and V 3 bases, and 6 bases lay outside the gene matches. The germline gives CDR1 MNHEY, CDR2 SMNVEV (reference sequence). CDR3 length: 14 residues. CDR3: CASSFGGSGYEQYF. As DNA, the CDR3 is TGTGCCAGCAGTTTTGGCGGGAGTGGTTACGAGCAGTACTTC.

The chain carries TRBV11-2 and TRBJ2-3; no reliable D call. Looked up from germline, CDR1 is SGHAT and CDR2 is FQNNGV. The CDR3 length is 15 residues. V dropped 4 bases and J dropped 3 bases, with 14 bases sitting between them. CDR3 region: CASSSFPERTDTQYF. DNA for the CDR3: TGTGCCAGCAGCTCTTTTCCCGAGAGAACAGATACGCAGTATTTT.

This chain uses TRBV9 with TRBJ1-1; the D is unclear. The V gene lost 2 bases and the J gene lost 3 bases, with 17 bases spanning the gap. This CDR3 is built from 16 residues. Germline V gene sequence: CDR1 SGDLS, CDR2 YYNGEE. The CDR3 is CASSVYAGIGDTEAFF. The DNA of the CDR3 is TGTGCCAGCAGCGTCTATGCGGGGATTGGGGACACTGAAGCTTTCTTT.

V is TRBV9 and J is TRBJ2-2; maybe TRBD2 (6 bases). The CDR3 totals 15 residues. From germline, CDR1 is SGDLS and CDR2 YYNGEE. The V end was cut by 0 bases, the J end by 4 bases, with 10 bases between. As DNA, the CDR3 is TGTGCCAGCAGCGTAGGGGGAGGCCCCACCGGGGAGCTGTTTTTT. This sequence encodes CASSVGGGPTGELFF.

The chain is built from TRBV4-2 and TRBJ2-4; D uncertain. The CDR3 is 13 amino acids. Germline values: CDR1 LGHNA, CDR2 YNFKEQ. Trimming pared 0 bases from V and 5 bases from J, leaving 5 bases between. CDR3 sequence: CASSQDSENIQYF. CDR3 DNA: TGTGCCAGCAGCCAAGACAGTGAAAACATTCAGTACTTC.

This chain uses TRBV7-8 with TRBJ2-7, with D maybe TRBD2 (5 bases). The CDR3 runs to 14 residues. Germline V gene lookup returns CDR1 SGHVS and CDR2 FQNEAQ. V was shortened by 6 bases and J by 5 bases, with 17 bases between the two germline ends. CDR3 sequence (DNA): TGTGCCAGCAGATCCTCGCCGGGGTGGGACGAGCAGTACTTC. It encodes CASRSSPGWDEQYF.

The chain has TRBV5-6 and TRBJ2-5; 12 nucleotides align to TRBD2. The CDR3 runs to 15 residues. Trimming cost V 5 bases and J 4 bases; bases outside gene matches: 6. Germline CDR1 SGHDT, CDR2 YYEEEE. The CDR3 DNA sequence: TGTGCCAGCAGACTCCTAGCGGGAGGGCCAGAGACCCAGTACTTC. Translation gives CASRLLAGGPETQYF.

V gene TRBV28 combines with J gene TRBJ2-7; 10 bases match TRBD2. The CDR3 length is 16 residues. The V gene end was trimmed by 5 bases and the J gene end by 0 bases; junction bases not matched to a gene: 7. Germline CDR1 is MDHEN and CDR2 is SYDVKM. The CDR3 spells CASSTRRTSGSYEQYF. Here the CDR3 DNA reads TGTGCCAGCAGTACACGAAGGACTAGCGGCTCCTACGAGCAGTACTTC.

This sequence joins TRBV5-4 and TRBJ1-1, with D possibly being TRBD1 (5 bases). Deletions cut 4 bases from V and 0 bases from J, with 10 bases between. Germline loops: CDR1 SGHNT, CDR2 YYREEE (reference sequence). The CDR3 totals 14 residues. The CDR3 protein is CASSRTGLNTEAFF. The CDR3 region has the DNA TGTGCCAGCAGCCGAACAGGTTTGAACACTGAAGCTTTCTTT.

The chain recombines TRBV29-1 with TRBJ2-5, with TRBD1 matching over 9 bases. V was pared by 4 bases and J by 0 bases, with 0 bases of the junction left unmatched. The CDR3 extends over 13 amino acids. Germline V CDR1 and CDR2: SQVTM, ANQGSEA. This chain's CDR3 is CSVGDRDQETQYF. For the CDR3, the DNA is TGCAGCGTTGGGGACAGGGACCAAGAGACCCAGTACTTC. Complete variable domain (other parts from reference TRBV29-1 and TRBJ2-5): SAVISQKPSRDICQRGTSLTIQCQVDSQVTMMFWYRQQPGQSLTLIATANQGSEATYESGFVIDKFPISRPNLTFSTLTVSNMSPEDSSIYLCSVGDRDQETQYFGPGTRLLVL.

The chain couples TRBV9 to TRBJ2-2; a possible D gene is TRBD1 (6 bases). The CDR3 is made up of 15 amino acids. CDR1 is SGDLS, CDR2 YYNGEE, per germline. The V end was cut by 4 bases, the J end by 4 bases, with 14 bases between. CDR3 in amino acids: CASSLGVRGTGELFF. The CDR3 bases are TGTGCCAGCAGCTTAGGGGTCAGGGGCACCGGGGAGCTGTTTTTT. The full variable domain, with the rest looked up from reference TRBV9 and TRBJ2-2, is DSGVTQTPKHLITATGQRVTLRCSPRSGDLSVYWYQQSLDQGLQFLIQYYNGEERAKGNILERFSAQQFPDLHSELNLSSLELGDSALYFCASSLGVRGTGELFFGEGSRLTVL.